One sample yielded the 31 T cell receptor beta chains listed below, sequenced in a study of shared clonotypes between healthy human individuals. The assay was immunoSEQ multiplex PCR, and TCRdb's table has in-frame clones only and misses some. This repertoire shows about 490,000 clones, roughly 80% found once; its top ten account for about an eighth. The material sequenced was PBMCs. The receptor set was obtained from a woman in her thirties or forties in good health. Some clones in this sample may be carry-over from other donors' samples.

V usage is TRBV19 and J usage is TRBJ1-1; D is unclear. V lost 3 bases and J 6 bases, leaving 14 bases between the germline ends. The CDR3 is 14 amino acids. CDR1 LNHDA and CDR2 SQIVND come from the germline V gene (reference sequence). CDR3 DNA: TGTGCCAGTAGTATTCAGGCAGCCGCCGCTGAAGCTTTCTTT. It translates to CASSIQAAAAEAFF.

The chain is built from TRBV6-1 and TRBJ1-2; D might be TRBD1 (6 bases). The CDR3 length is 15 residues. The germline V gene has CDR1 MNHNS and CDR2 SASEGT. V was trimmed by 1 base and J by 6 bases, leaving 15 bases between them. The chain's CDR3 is CASSEVFVQGNGYTF. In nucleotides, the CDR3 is TGTGCCAGCAGTGAAGTATTTGTACAGGGAAATGGCTACACCTTC.

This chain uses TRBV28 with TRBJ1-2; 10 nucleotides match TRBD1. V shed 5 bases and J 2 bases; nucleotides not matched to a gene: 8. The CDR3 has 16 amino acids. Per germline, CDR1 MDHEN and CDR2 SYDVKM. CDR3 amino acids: CASSRGQGGSNYGYTF. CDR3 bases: TGTGCCAGCAGTCGTGGACAGGGGGGGTCGAACTATGGCTACACCTTC.

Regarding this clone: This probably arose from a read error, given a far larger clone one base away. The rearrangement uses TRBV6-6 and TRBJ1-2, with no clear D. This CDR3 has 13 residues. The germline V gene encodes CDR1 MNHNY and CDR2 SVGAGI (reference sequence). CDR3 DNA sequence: TGTGACAGCAGTTCTTCCCCTAACTATGGCTACACCTTC. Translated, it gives CDSSSSPNYGYTF.

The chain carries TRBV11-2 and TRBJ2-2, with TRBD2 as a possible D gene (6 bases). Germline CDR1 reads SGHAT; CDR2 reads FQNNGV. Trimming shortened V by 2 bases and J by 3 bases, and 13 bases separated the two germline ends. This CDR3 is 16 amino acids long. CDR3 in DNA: TGTGCCAGCAGCTTAACTGCGGGGATGGACACCGGGGAGCTGTTTTTT. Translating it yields CASSLTAGMDTGELFF.

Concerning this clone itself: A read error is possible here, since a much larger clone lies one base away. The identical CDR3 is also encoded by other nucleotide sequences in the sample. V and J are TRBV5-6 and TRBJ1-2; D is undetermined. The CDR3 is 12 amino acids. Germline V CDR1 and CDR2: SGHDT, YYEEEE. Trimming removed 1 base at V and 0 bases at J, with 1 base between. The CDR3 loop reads CASSLTNYGYTF. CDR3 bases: TGTGCCAGCAGCTTGACTAACTATGGCTACACCTTC.

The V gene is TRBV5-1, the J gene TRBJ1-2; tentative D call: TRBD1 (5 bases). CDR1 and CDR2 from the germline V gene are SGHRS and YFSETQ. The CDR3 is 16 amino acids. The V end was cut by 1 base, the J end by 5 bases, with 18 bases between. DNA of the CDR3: TGCGCCAGCAGCTTGACAGGAGAGCCCCCCTTTTATGGCTACACCTTC. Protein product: CASSLTGEPPFYGYTF.

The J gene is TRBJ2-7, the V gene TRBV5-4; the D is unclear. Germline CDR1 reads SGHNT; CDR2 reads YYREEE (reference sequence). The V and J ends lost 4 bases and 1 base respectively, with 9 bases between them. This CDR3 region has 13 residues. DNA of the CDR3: TGTGCCAGCAGCCCACACGGATCCTACGAGCAGTACTTC. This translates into CASSPHGSYEQYF. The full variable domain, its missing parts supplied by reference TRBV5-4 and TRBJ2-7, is ETGVTQSPTHLIKTRGQQVTLRCSSQSGHNTVSWYQQALGQGPQFIFQYYREEENGRGNFPPRFSGLQFPNYSSELNVNALELDDSALYLCASSPHGSYEQYFGPGTRLTVT.

The CDR3, as DNA: TGTGCCAGCAGGACCACAGGGGGCACTGAAGCTTTCTTT. Encoded protein: CASRTTGGTEAFF. The rearrangement links TRBV2 to TRBJ1-1; 8 nucleotides match TRBD1. CDR1 SNHLY and CDR2 FYNNEI come from the germline V gene. V shed 6 bases and J 4 bases; nucleotides not matched to a gene: 4. The CDR3 runs 13 residues.

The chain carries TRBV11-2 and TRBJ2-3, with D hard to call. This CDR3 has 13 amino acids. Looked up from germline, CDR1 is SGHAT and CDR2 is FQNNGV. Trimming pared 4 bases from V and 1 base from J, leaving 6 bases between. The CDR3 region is CASSSPRTDTQYF. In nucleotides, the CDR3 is TGTGCCAGCAGCTCCCCCCGCACAGATACGCAGTATTTT.

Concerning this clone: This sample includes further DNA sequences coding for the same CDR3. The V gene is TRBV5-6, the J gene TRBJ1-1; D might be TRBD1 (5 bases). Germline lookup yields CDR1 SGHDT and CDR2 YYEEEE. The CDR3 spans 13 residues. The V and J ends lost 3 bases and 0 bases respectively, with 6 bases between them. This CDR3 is CASSSTVNTEAFF. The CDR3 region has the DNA TGTGCCAGCAGCTCGACAGTGAACACTGAAGCTTTCTTT.

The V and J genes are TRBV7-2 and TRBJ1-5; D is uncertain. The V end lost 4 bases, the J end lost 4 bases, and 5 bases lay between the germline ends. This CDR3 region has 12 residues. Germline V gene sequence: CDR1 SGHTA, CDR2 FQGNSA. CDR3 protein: CASSSQNQPQHF. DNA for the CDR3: TGTGCCAGCAGCTCCCAGAATCAGCCCCAGCATTTT.

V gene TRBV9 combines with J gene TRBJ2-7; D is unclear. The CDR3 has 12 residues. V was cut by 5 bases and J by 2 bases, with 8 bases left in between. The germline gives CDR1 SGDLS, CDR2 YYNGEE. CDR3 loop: CASSSEPYEQYF. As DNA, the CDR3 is TGTGCCAGCAGTTCAGAGCCCTACGAGCAGTACTTC.

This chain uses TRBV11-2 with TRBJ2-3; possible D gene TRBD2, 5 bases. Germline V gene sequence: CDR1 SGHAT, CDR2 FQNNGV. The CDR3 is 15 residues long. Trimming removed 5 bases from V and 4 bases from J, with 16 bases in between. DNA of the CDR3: TGTGCCAGCAGCCTACTAGTAGCCGCTCCAGATACGCAGTATTTT. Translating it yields CASSLLVAAPDTQYF.

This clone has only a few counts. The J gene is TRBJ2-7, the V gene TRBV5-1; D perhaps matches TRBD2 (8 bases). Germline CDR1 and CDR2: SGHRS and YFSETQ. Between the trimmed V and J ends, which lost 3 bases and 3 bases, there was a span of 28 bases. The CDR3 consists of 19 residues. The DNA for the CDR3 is TGCGCCAGCAGCTACAGGGGTGGGCGTGCGGGAGGAACCTACTACGAGCAGTACTTC. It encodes CASSYRGGRAGGTYYEQYF. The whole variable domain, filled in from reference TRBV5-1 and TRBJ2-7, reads KAGVTQTPRYLIKTRGQQVTLSCSPISGHRSVSWYQQTPGQGLQFLFEYFSETQRNKGNFPGRFSGRQFSNSRSEMNVSTLELGDSALYLCASSYRGGRAGGTYYEQYFGPGTRLTVT.

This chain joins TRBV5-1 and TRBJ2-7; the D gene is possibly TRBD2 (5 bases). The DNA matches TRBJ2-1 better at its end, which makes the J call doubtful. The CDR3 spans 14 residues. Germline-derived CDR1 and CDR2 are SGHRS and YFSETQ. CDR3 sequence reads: CASSLAQMRDEQFF. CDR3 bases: TGCGCCAGCAGCTTGGCCCAGATGCGGGATGAGCAGTTCTTC.

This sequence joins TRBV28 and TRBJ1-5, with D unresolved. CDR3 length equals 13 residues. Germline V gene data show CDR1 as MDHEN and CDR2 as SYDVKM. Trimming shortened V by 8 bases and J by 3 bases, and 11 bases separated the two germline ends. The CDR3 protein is CASPRVYNQPQHF. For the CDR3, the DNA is TGTGCCAGCCCCCGGGTGTACAATCAGCCCCAGCATTTT.

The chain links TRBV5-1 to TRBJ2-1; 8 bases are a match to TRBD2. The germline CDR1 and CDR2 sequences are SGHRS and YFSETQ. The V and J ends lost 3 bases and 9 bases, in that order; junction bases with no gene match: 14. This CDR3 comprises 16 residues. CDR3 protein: CASSWGQTGGLTEQFF. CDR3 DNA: TGCGCCAGCAGCTGGGGGCAAACGGGAGGGCTGACTGAGCAGTTCTTC.

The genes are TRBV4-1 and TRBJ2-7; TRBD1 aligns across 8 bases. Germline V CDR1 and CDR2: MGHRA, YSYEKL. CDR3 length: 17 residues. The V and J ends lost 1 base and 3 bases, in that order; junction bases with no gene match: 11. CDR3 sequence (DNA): TGCGCCAGCAGCCAAGTGTTCCGTCGACAGGGGAACTACGAGCAGTACTTC. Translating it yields CASSQVFRRQGNYEQYF.

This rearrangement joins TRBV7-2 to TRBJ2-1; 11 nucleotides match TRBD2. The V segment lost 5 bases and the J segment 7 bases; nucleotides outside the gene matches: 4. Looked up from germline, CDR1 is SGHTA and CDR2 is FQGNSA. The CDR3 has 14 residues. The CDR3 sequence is CASSPGLAVNEQFF. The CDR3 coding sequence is TGTGCCAGCAGCCCGGGACTAGCGGTTAATGAGCAGTTCTTC.

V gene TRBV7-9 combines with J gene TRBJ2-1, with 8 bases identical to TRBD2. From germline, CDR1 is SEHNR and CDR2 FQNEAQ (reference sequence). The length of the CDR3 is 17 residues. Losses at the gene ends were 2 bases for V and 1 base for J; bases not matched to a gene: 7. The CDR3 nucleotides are TGTGCCAGCAGCTTACGGGAGGGCTTCTCATCCTACAATGAGCAGTTCTTC. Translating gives CASSLREGFSSYNEQFF.

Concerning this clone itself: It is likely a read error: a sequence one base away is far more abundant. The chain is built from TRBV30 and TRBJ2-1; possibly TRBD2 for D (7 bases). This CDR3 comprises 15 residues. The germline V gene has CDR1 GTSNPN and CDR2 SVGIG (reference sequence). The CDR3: CTWSVSYRGADEQFF. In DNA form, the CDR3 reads TGTACCTGGAGTGTTTCGTATCGGGGGGCTGATGAGCAGTTCTTC.

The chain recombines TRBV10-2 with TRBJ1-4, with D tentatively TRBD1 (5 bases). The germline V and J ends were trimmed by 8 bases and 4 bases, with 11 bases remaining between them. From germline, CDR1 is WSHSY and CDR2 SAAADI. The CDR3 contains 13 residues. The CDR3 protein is CASRDGINEKLFF. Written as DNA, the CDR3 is TGCGCCAGCCGGGACGGAATTAATGAAAAACTGTTTTTT.

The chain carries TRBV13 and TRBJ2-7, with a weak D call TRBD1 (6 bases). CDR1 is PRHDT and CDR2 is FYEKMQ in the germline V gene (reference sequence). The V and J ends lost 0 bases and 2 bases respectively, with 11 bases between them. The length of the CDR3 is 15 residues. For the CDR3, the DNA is TGTGCCAGCAGCTTAGGTGACCGGGACACCTACGAGCAGTACTTC. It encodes CASSLGDRDTYEQYF.

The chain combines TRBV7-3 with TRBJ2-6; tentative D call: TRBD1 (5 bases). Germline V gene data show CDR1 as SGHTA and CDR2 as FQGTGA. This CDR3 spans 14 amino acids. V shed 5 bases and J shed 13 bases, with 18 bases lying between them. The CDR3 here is CASSPQGRDGVLTF. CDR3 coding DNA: TGTGCCAGCAGCCCCCAGGGTAGAGACGGGGTCCTGACTTTC.

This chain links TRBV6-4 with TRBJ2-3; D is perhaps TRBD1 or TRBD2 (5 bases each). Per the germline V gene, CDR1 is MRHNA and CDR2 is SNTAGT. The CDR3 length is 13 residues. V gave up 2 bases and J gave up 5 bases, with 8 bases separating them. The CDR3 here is CASSDGGVDTQYF. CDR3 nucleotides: TGTGCCAGCAGTGACGGGGGTGTAGATACGCAGTATTTT.

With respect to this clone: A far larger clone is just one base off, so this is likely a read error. CDR3 amino acids: CSSSSQRGREAFF. The CDR3 DNA is TGTTCCAGCAGCTCCCAGAGAGGTCGGGAAGCTTTCTTT. The V call is TRBV7-3, the J call TRBJ1-1; D is unclear. The CDR3 is 13 residues long. From germline, CDR1 is SGHTA and CDR2 FQGTGA.

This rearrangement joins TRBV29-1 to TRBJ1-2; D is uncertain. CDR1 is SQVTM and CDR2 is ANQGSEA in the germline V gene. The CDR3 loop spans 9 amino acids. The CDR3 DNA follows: TGCAGTCCGGGTTATGGCTACACCTTC. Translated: CSPGYGYTF.

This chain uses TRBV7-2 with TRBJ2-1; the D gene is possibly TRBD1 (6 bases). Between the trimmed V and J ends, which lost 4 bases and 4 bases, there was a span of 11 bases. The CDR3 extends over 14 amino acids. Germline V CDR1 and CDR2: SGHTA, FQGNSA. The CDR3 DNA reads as TGTGCCAGCAGCTCCCAGGACAGATACAATGAGCAGTTCTTC. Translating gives CASSSQDRYNEQFF.

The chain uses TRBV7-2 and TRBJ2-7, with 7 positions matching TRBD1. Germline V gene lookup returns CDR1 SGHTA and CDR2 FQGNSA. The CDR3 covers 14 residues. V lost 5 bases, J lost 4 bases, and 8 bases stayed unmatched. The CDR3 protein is CASSPDRWGYEQYF. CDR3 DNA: TGTGCCAGCAGCCCGGACAGGTGGGGGTACGAGCAGTACTTC.

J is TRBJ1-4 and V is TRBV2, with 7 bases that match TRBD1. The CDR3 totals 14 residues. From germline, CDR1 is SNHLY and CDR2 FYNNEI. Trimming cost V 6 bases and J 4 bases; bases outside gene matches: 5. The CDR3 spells CASSDGTVNEKLFF. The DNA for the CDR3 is TGTGCCAGCAGCGACGGGACAGTTAATGAAAAACTGTTTTTT.